The T cell receptor beta chain under discussion was sequenced for a study of blood T cell repertoires in COVID-19. Across the study: Sources were T cells, B-cell-depleted T cells, or PBMCs; the material itself was cDNA or gDNA.

Some clones are missing from TCRdb's copy, which holds only in-frame ones; the method was immunoSEQ multiplex PCR. In the table there are approximately 240,000 clones, 88% of which are singletons. Source material: peripheral blood. The sequence derives from a woman aged 40 to 50 who had recovered from COVID-19.

The CDR3 coding sequence is TGTGCCAGCAGTTCACGGGGAGGTACAGATACGCAGTATTTT. Translated, it gives CASSSRGGTDTQYF. The rearrangement uses TRBV6-2 or TRBV6-3 and TRBJ2-3; D might be TRBD2 (6 bases). Trimming left V 4 bases short and J 3 bases short, with 11 bases between. CDR1 is MNHEY and CDR2 is SVGEGT in the germline V gene. This CDR3 region has 14 residues.